This T cell receptor (beta chain) was observed in a study of blood T cell repertoires in COVID-19. Looking at the study overall: COVID-19 samples from acute and convalescent phases originated in the United States, Italy and Spain.

This clone occurred once. Germline V gene sequence: CDR1 MNHNS, CDR2 SASEGT. This CDR3 region has 15 residues. Trimming left V 0 bases short and J 3 bases short, with 9 bases between. Using immunoSEQ multiplex PCR, the repertoire was profiled, and TCRdb retains in-frame clones only, with some absent. The sample holds 200,000 to 300,000 clones, more than 85% seen once. The V call is TRBV6-1, the J call TRBJ1-5, with TRBD1 as a possible D gene (5 bases). The origin of this receptor is a person between 18 and 35 years old with COVID-19, enrolled during active disease. Sample: peripheral blood. The CDR3 DNA reads TGTGCCAGCAGTGAAGCTCCAGGGATCAATCAGCCCCAGCATTTT. The encoded protein is CASSEAPGINQPQHF.